These T cell receptor beta chains were read from a single sample in a study. TCRdb reprocessed the 5' RACE reads with MiXCR, giving one entry per CDR3 protein. The table has tens of thousands of distinct CDR3 sequences, 25% to 35% seen once. The source material was naive CD4+ T cells sorted from blood. All receptors come from a female donor with breast cancer. Both conserved end residues are part of each CDR3. The D gene is left open where the match is weak. Expanded clones are given a class, and other clones once, few, many or no size at all.

D gene	V gene	clone size	J gene	CDR3 protein	CDR3 DNA
NA	TRBV15	few	TRBJ2-3	CATSNRPGNTDTQYF	TGTGCCACCAGCAACCGACCAGGGAACACAGATACGCAGTATTTT
NA	TRBV3-1	NA	TRBJ1-1	CASSRLGRGTEAFF	TGTGCCAGCAGCCGACTGGGCCGTGGCACTGAAGCTTTCTTT
NA	TRBV7-8	few	TRBJ2-3	CASSLSRRTDTQYF	TGTGCCAGCAGCTTAAGTCGGCGCACAGATACGCAGTATTTT
NA	TRBV28	many	TRBJ2-3	CASSPLSDTQYF	TGTGCCAGCAGTCCCTTATCGGATACGCAGTATTTT
TRBD2	TRBV10-3	few	TRBJ2-7	CAINAAGGPYEQYF	TGTGCCATCAACGCGGCGGGAGGGCCGTACGAGCAGTACTTC
NA	TRBV5-1	few	TRBJ2-3	CASRGFQGQGDTQYF	TGCGCCAGCAGGGGTTTTCAGGGGCAGGGAGATACGCAGTATTTT
NA	TRBV5-6	NA	TRBJ1-1	CASSLLLNTEAFF	TGTGCCAGCAGCCTGCTACTGAACACTGAAGCTTTCTTT
NA	TRBV28	few	TRBJ1-5	CASSLNTRDQPQHF	TGTGCCAGCAGTTTAAATACCAGGGATCAGCCCCAGCATTTT
TRBD2	TRBV18	few	TRBJ2-5	CASSPRSIAGLETQYF	TGTGCCAGCTCACCACGCAGCATAGCGGGGTTGGAGACCCAGTACTTC
TRBD1	TRBV6-5	NA	TRBJ1-2	CASSDDFRDRGSYGYTF	TGTGCCAGCAGCGACGATTTCCGGGACAGGGGATCCTATGGCTACACCTTC
TRBD1	TRBV9	NA	TRBJ1-6	CAGSIASGGRSPLHF	TGTGCCGGCAGCATCGCCTCAGGGGGCAGATCACCCCTCCACTTT
NA	TRBV4-1	NA	TRBJ1-2	CAGSQEGGHPSGYTF	TGCGCCGGCAGCCAAGAGGGTGGACACCCGTCGGGCTACACCTTC
NA	TRBV6-5	NA	TRBJ2-7	CASSYAGARVLSSYEQYF	TGTGCCAGCAGTTACGCCGGGGCGAGGGTATTGAGCTCCTACGAGCAGTACTTC
TRBD2	TRBV5-1	NA	TRBJ2-7	CASSLTSGTYEQYF	TGCGCCAGCAGCTTGACTAGCGGAACCTACGAGCAGTACTTC
TRBD2	TRBV10-1	NA	TRBJ2-5	CASSESILGTSGGQETQYF	TGCGCCAGCAGTGAGTCGATCTTAGGAACTAGCGGGGGACAAGAGACCCAGTACTTC
NA	TRBV2	NA	TRBJ2-2	CASMGPTGGELFF	TGTGCCAGCATGGGCCCAACCGGCGGGGAGCTGTTTTTT
NA	TRBV4-2	NA	TRBJ1-3	CASSQDRTNSGNTIYF	TGTGCCAGCAGCCAAGATAGGACGAACTCTGGAAACACCATATATTTT
NA	TRBV7-2	few	TRBJ2-3	CASSLTGWGLLDTQYF	TGTGCCAGCAGCCTTACTGGTTGGGGGCTCTTAGATACGCAGTATTTT
TRBD1	TRBV4-1	NA	TRBJ1-5	CASSQVQGSNQPQHF	TGCGCCAGCAGCCAAGTACAGGGGAGCAATCAGCCCCAGCATTTT
TRBD1	TRBV2	NA	TRBJ1-4	CASSPRTGTGSLKLFF	TGTGCCAGCAGCCCCCGAACAGGGACAGGGAGCCTCAAACTGTTTTTT
NA	TRBV4-2	many	TRBJ1-1	CASSLPPNTEAFF	TGTGCCAGCAGCCTTCCACCTAACACTGAAGCTTTCTTT
TRBD2	TRBV10-3	NA	TRBJ2-7	CAIRRTSGSSMAYEQCF	TGTGCCATCAGACGGACTAGCGGGAGTAGCATGGCCTACGAGCAGTGCTTC
NA	TRBV5-1	once	TRBJ1-1	CASTPLRGIEAFF	TGCGCCAGCACCCCCCTGCGGGGCATTGAAGCTTTCTTT
NA	TRBV5-1	NA	TRBJ1-5	CASSLGAENQPQHF	TGCGCCAGCAGCTTGGGGGCAGAAAATCAGCCCCAGCATTTT
NA	TRBV20-1	many	TRBJ2-7	CSARFTSPQQYF	TGCAGTGCTAGGTTCACTTCGCCCCAGCAGTACTTC
TRBD2	TRBV7-3	NA	TRBJ2-1	CASSLSGGRSPNEQFF	TGTGCCAGCAGCTTAAGTGGCGGGAGGTCCCCCAATGAGCAGTTCTTC
TRBD2	TRBV14	NA	TRBJ2-3	CASSQVGLGVYF	TGTGCCAGCAGCCAAGTAGGACTAGGGGTGTATTTT
NA	TRBV7-9	medium-sized	TRBJ2-5	CASSLEGGSQTQYF	TGTGCCAGCAGCTTAGAGGGCGGTTCCCAGACCCAGTACTTC
TRBD1	TRBV15	NA	TRBJ2-2	CATSRAGTGGTGELLF	TGTGCCACCAGCAGAGCCGGGACAGGGGGCACCGGGGAGCTGTTGTTT
TRBD2	TRBV20-1	NA	TRBJ2-3	CSASSSGGGTDTQYF	TGCAGTGCTAGTTCTAGCGGGGGGGGCACAGATACGCAGTATTTT
NA	TRBV9	NA	TRBJ2-4	CASSVGPEENIQYF	TGTGCCAGCAGCGTAGGTCCAGAAGAAAACATTCAGTACTTC
NA	TRBV7-2	NA	TRBJ1-2	CASSPSDGYYGYTF	TGTGCCAGCAGCCCCTCGGACGGATACTATGGCTACACCTTC
TRBD2	TRBV6-2/TRBV6-3	few	TRBJ2-7	CASSHRTSGRTYEQYF	TGTGCCAGCAGCCACCGGACTAGCGGGCGGACCTACGAGCAGTACTTC
NA	TRBV6-2/TRBV6-3	NA	TRBJ2-5	CASSYSIGGQETQYF	TGTGCCAGCAGTTACTCGATTGGGGGCCAAGAGACCCAGTACTTC
NA	TRBV6-2/TRBV6-3	NA	TRBJ2-7	CASSPGGAMIYEQYF	TGTGCCAGCAGTCCCGGGGGAGCGATGATCTACGAGCAGTACTTC
NA	TRBV2	NA	TRBJ1-5	CASRQLSNQPQHF	TGTGCCAGCCGACAGCTCAGCAATCAGCCCCAGCATTTT
NA	TRBV7-2	NA	TRBJ2-1	CASSFQGNEQFF	TGTGCCAGCAGCTTTCAGGGCAATGAGCAGTTCTTC
NA	TRBV7-3	few	TRBJ2-2	CASSPYGRQTREPGELFF	TGTGCCAGCAGCCCTTACGGACGGCAGACCCGGGAGCCCGGGGAGCTGTTTTTT
NA	TRBV5-1	few	TRBJ2-3	CASSLGGLTSTDTQYF	TGCGCCAGCAGCTTGGGGGGTCTGACTAGCACAGATACGCAGTATTTT
NA	TRBV29-1	NA	TRBJ1-3	CSGRISGNTIYF	TGCAGCGGTCGGATTTCTGGAAACACCATATATTTT
NA	TRBV5-5	NA	TRBJ1-5	CASSRPGNNQPQHF	TGTGCCAGCAGCCGGCCAGGGAACAATCAGCCCCAGCATTTT
TRBD1	TRBV20-1	NA	TRBJ1-2	CSASGQGGGYTF	TGCAGTGCTAGCGGACAGGGTGGTGGCTACACCTTC
TRBD1	TRBV2	few	TRBJ1-2	CASSGQGAIYGYTF	TGTGCCAGTTCCGGACAGGGGGCGATCTATGGCTACACCTTC
TRBD2	TRBV9	many	TRBJ2-5	CASSVAPSGGLGQETQYF	TGTGCCAGCAGCGTAGCTCCTAGCGGGGGGTTGGGGCAAGAGACCCAGTACTTC
NA	TRBV20-1	NA	TRBJ2-1	CSARRYSARNEQFF	TGCAGTGCTAGAAGGTATTCGGCTAGGAATGAGCAGTTCTTC
NA	TRBV20-1	NA	TRBJ2-7	CSASDQKRNEQYF	TGCAGTGCCTCCGACCAGAAGAGGAACGAGCAGTACTTC
NA	TRBV2	few	TRBJ2-3	CASSDTSSADTQYF	TGTGCCAGCAGCGATACATCTAGCGCAGATACGCAGTATTTT
NA	TRBV10-3	NA	TRBJ2-2	CAISDAARAGGELSF	TGTGCCATCAGTGATGCTGCCAGGGCGGGCGGGGAGCTGTCTTTT
NA	TRBV5-1	many	TRBJ2-6	CASSLQGASGANVLTF	TGCGCCAGCAGCTTGCAGGGCGCTTCTGGGGCCAACGTCCTGACTTTC
NA	TRBV12-3/TRBV12-4	few	TRBJ1-1	CASSTHRNAEAFF	TGTGCCAGCAGTACGCATAGGAACGCTGAAGCTTTCTTT
NA	TRBV24-1	medium-sized	TRBJ2-3	CATSGGTGRNTQYF	TGTGCCACCAGTGGGGGAACGGGAAGGAATACGCAGTATTTT